What follows are 26 T cell receptor beta chains derived from one specimen sequenced in a study of blood T cells in healthy people across ages. Through a sample-barcoded 5' primer and a J-beta primer mix, a second PCR was run for roughly 6 to 11 cycles. MiXCR, applied by TCRdb to the 5' RACE reads, yields one record per CDR3 protein. The sample contains under 2 million distinct CDR3 sequences, about 35% of which appear only once. The sequenced sample consisted of blood. The source of these receptors is a woman in her twenties or thirties in good health.

In regard to this clonotype: A much larger clone differs from this one at a single base, so this may be a read error. The chain carries TRBV7-2 and TRBJ2-3; 12 nucleotides agree with TRBD2. The V and J ends lost 8 bases and 0 bases, in that order; junction bases with no gene match: 3. Germline V gene lookup returns CDR1 SGHTA and CDR2 FQGNSA. CDR3 size: 15 residues. The CDR3: CASCTSGGSTDTQYF. Written as DNA, the CDR3 is TGTGCCAGCTGCACTAGCGGGGGGAGCACAGATACGCAGTATTTT. Full variable domain (missing parts from reference TRBV7-2 and TRBJ2-3): GAGVSQSPSNKVTEKGKDVELRCDPISGHTALYWYRQSLGQGLEFLIYFQGNSAPDKSGLPSDRFSAERTGGSVSTLTIQRTQQEDSAVYLCASCTSGGSTDTQYFGPGTRLTVL.

Regarding this clonotype: Germline is not matched at one junction end, which may reflect a read error. The chain is built from TRBV4-2 and TRBJ2-2, with 10 positions matching TRBD2. Germline V gene lookup returns CDR1 LGHNA and CDR2 YNFKEQ. There are 18 residues in the CDR3. The CDR3 reads CTSSRAASGGVNTGELFF. DNA of the CDR3: TGTACCAGCAGCCGTGCGGCTAGCGGGGGTGTCAACACCGGGGAGCTGTTTTTT.

The chain uses TRBV27 and TRBJ2-1; the match to TRBD2 covers 7 bases. Germline-derived CDR1 and CDR2 are MNHEY and SMNVEV (reference sequence). Germline trimming cut 2 bases from V and 6 bases from J; bases unmatched to any gene: 7. The CDR3 totals 15 residues. The CDR3 loop is CASSLRRLASNEQFF. The DNA for the CDR3 is TGTGCCAGCAGTTTAAGGAGACTAGCCTCCAATGAGCAGTTCTTC.

CDR3 loop: CSARDPLGDSSNQPQHF. Here the CDR3 DNA reads TGCAGTGCTAGAGATCCTCTTGGGGACAGTAGCAATCAGCCCCAGCATTTT. V and J are TRBV20-1 and TRBJ1-5; 7 bases agree with TRBD1. CDR1 is DFQATT and CDR2 is SNEGSKA in the germline V gene (reference sequence). V trimming: 0 bases; J trimming: 0 bases; junction bases outside the gene matches: 8. The CDR3 length is 17 residues.

This clonotype showed up just a few times. The chain uses TRBV5-6 and TRBJ1-1; D uncertain. Per the germline V gene, CDR1 is SGHDT and CDR2 is YYEEEE. The CDR3 sequence is 12 residues long. The V end lost 3 bases, the J end lost 6 bases, and 9 bases lay between the germline ends. DNA for the CDR3: TGTGCCAGCAGCTCAGGCAGCCCTGAAGCTTTCTTT. Translated: CASSSGSPEAFF.

The chain recombines TRBV30 with TRBJ1-2; D is unclear. Between the trimmed V and J ends, which lost 4 bases and 4 bases, there was a span of 13 bases. CDR1 is GTSNPN and CDR2 is SVGIG in the germline V gene (reference sequence). This CDR3 spans 13 amino acids. In nucleotides, the CDR3 is TGTGCCTGGACCACTGCAGGATTCTATGGCTACACCTTC. This gives the protein CAWTTAGFYGYTF.

Regarding this clonotype: Just one base apart from a much larger clone, this may be a read error. V usage is TRBV7-9 and J usage is TRBJ2-4; 8 bases align to TRBD1. CDR3 length: 16 amino acids. Germline CDR1 reads SEHNR; CDR2 reads FQNEAQ (reference sequence). CDR3 in DNA: TGTGCCGGCAGCCCCCGGACAGGGCTAGCCAAAAACATTCAGTACTTC. Protein sequence: CAGSPRTGLAKNIQYF.

This clonotype has only a few counts. The V call is TRBV9, the J call TRBJ2-1; 10 positions agree with TRBD2. The CDR3 covers 16 residues. Germline CDR1 is SGDLS and CDR2 is YYNGEE. The trim removed 4 bases at V and 6 bases at J, leaving 10 bases unmatched. CDR3 nucleotides: TGTGCCAGCAGCCTTAGAGCGGGAGGGCCCTCCAATGAGCAGTTCTTC. This translates into CASSLRAGGPSNEQFF.

The chain carries TRBV27 and TRBJ2-7; D may be TRBD1 (6 bases). The CDR3 has 14 amino acids. V was shortened by 2 bases and J by 7 bases, with 15 bases between the two germline ends. Germline V gives CDR1 MNHEY, CDR2 SMNVEV (reference sequence). The CDR3 coding sequence is TGTGCCAGCAGTTTAGGCACAGGGACGGGGGAGCAGTACTTC. As protein: CASSLGTGTGEQYF.

Notes on this clonotype: With a much larger clone just one base away, this may be a read error. The V gene is TRBV7-9, the J gene TRBJ1-2, with a tentative D call TRBD1 (6 bases). The CDR3 spans 14 residues. Germline-derived CDR1 and CDR2 are SEHNR and FQNEAQ (reference sequence). The V gene lost 5 bases and the J gene lost 7 bases, with 17 bases spanning the gap. The CDR3 sequence: CASSPGAGFCGYTF. As DNA, the CDR3 is TGTGCCAGCAGCCCGGGGGCGGGATTCTGTGGCTACACCTTC.

The chain is built from TRBV12-3 or TRBV12-4 and TRBJ2-3; D assignment may be TRBD1 or TRBD2 (5 bases each). V gave up 6 bases and J gave up 1 base, with 11 bases separating them. This CDR3 spans 14 amino acids. CDR3 sequence reads: CASRWGLRTDTQYF. CDR3 DNA: TGTGCCAGCAGGTGGGGGTTGCGCACAGATACGCAGTATTTT.

This clonotype was detected only a few times. This rearrangement joins TRBV15 to TRBJ2-3; weak D call: TRBD2 (6 bases). Trimming took off 5 bases at V and 5 bases at J, with 23 bases between the two ends. The CDR3 is 17 amino acids. Per the germline V gene, CDR1 is LNHNV and CDR2 is YYDKDF (reference sequence). CDR3 nucleotides: TGTGCCACCAGCCTTCCCCCTAGCGTGCGCCCCAAAGATACGCAGTATTTT. This encodes CATSLPPSVRPKDTQYF.

This clonotype was counted at least ten times. The CDR3 sequence is CASSQDSPLGGFSEGAYEQYF. CDR3 DNA: TGCGCCAGCAGCCAAGATTCACCCCTCGGGGGCTTTTCTGAGGGGGCCTACGAGCAGTACTTC. This sequence joins TRBV4-1 and TRBJ2-7; D is possibly TRBD1 or TRBD2 (6 bases each). The CDR3 runs 21 residues. V gave up 0 bases and J gave up 2 bases, with 29 bases separating them. Per the germline V gene, CDR1 is MGHRA and CDR2 is YSYEKL.

This chain uses TRBV7-3 with TRBJ2-1; the D gene is possibly TRBD2 (6 bases). V lost 1 base to trimming and J lost 9 bases, with 10 bases between them. This CDR3 contains 13 residues. From germline, CDR1 is SGHTA and CDR2 FQGTGA. The CDR3 loop reads CASSLIGAGEQFF. CDR3 DNA: TGTGCCAGCAGCTTAATAGGAGCGGGTGAGCAGTTCTTC.

The chain uses TRBV7-6 and TRBJ2-3; D gene uncertain. The germline V gene encodes CDR1 SGHVS and CDR2 FNYEAQ. CDR3 length equals 15 residues. V was shortened by 0 bases and J by 1 base, with 8 bases between the two germline ends. CDR3 in DNA: TGTGCCAGCAGCTTAGCGGAGAGGCGCACAGATACGCAGTATTTT. Amino acids: CASSLAERRTDTQYF.

This clonotype has just a few counts. The gene calls are TRBV6-6 and TRBJ2-5; D gene unclear. Trimming cost V 7 bases and J 1 base, with 10 bases left between them. There are 13 residues in the CDR3. Per the germline V gene, CDR1 is MNHNY and CDR2 is SVGAGI (reference sequence). The CDR3 DNA reads TGTGCCAGCACCCGCGACCTCCAAGAGACCCAGTACTTC. This translates into CASTRDLQETQYF.

This clonotype was seen ten or more times. CDR3 protein: CASRTVYGYTF. The DNA for the CDR3 is TGTGCCAGCAGGACAGTCTATGGCTACACCTTC. The chain combines TRBV28 with TRBJ1-2; weak D call: TRBD1 (5 bases). V was shortened by 6 bases and J by 4 bases, with 6 bases between the two germline ends. The CDR3 is 11 residues long. CDR1 and CDR2 from the germline V gene are MDHEN and SYDVKM.

This clonotype has more than one count but fewer than ten. V is TRBV5-1 and J is TRBJ1-5; D is perhaps TRBD1 (6 bases). The V end lost 6 bases, the J end lost 2 bases, and 15 bases lay between the germline ends. CDR1 and CDR2 (germline): SGHRS, YFSETQ. This CDR3 is 15 amino acids long. CDR3 coding DNA: TGCGCCAGCAATACAGGGCGGGATCGCAATCAGCCCCAGCATTTT. Its translation: CASNTGRDRNQPQHF.

V usage is TRBV27 and J usage is TRBJ1-5; unclear D gene. Deletions cut 7 bases from V and 7 bases from J, with 14 bases between. The CDR3 runs to 13 residues. CDR1 and CDR2 (germline): MNHEY, SMNVEV (reference sequence). The CDR3 reads CASIYRERQPQHF. CDR3 coding DNA: TGTGCCAGCATCTACCGAGAGAGGCAGCCCCAGCATTTT.

This clonotype has more than one count but fewer than ten. Here the CDR3 DNA reads TGTGCCAGCAGCTCCTCAGGGGCTTCCTCGGAGACCCAGTACTTC. Encoded protein: CASSSSGASSETQYF. J is TRBJ2-5 and V is TRBV11-2, with a possible D match to TRBD1 (6 bases). The CDR3 consists of 15 residues. The germline V gene encodes CDR1 SGHAT and CDR2 FQNNGV. Trimming left V 4 bases short and J 5 bases short, with 17 bases between. Looking up the rest from reference TRBV11-2 and TRBJ2-5 gives the full variable domain: EAGVAQSPRYKIIEKRQSVAFWCNPISGHATLYWYQQILGQGPKLLIQFQNNGVVDDSQLPKDRFSAERLKGVDSTLKIQPAKLEDSAVYLCASSSSGASSETQYFGPGTRLLVL.

This clonotype has more than one count but fewer than ten. The V call is TRBV6-1, the J call TRBJ2-1; 14 bases fit TRBD2. Germline lookup yields CDR1 MNHNS and CDR2 SASEGT. J was trimmed by 9 bases and V by 3 bases; bases with no gene match: 4. The CDR3 has 15 amino acids. The CDR3 DNA reads TGTGCCAGCAGTGATTGGACTAGCGGGGGGTCTGAGCAGTTCTTC. This sequence encodes CASSDWTSGGSEQFF.

This clonotype was seen repeatedly, ten times or more. The V and J genes are TRBV7-9 and TRBJ2-7; D possibly uses TRBD1 or TRBD2 (5 bases each). V lost 2 bases and J lost 0, with 14 bases in between. Germline CDR1 reads SEHNR; CDR2 reads FQNEAQ (reference sequence). This CDR3 is built from 16 residues. The CDR3 is CASSLPSGTGSYEQYF. CDR3 sequence (DNA): TGTGCCAGCAGCTTACCATCCGGGACCGGCTCCTACGAGCAGTACTTC. The full variable domain, in which reference TRBV7-9 and TRBJ2-7 provide the parts outside the CDR3, is DTGVSQNPRHKITKRGQNVTFRCDPISEHNRLYWYRQTLGQGPEFLTYFQNEAQLEKSRLLSDRFSAERPKGSFSTLEIQRTEQGDSAMYLCASSLPSGTGSYEQYFGPGTRLTVT.

This clonotype has ten or more counts. The V gene is TRBV7-2, the J gene TRBJ2-1; D unresolved. CDR3 size: 16 residues. V lost 5 bases and J lost 5, with 19 bases in between. Looked up from germline, CDR1 is SGHTA and CDR2 is FQGNSA. CDR3 sequence (DNA): TGTGCCAGCAGCCCCCAGTTGGGCCTGGCCAACAATGAGCAGTTCTTC. Translating it yields CASSPQLGLANNEQFF.

This clonotype was seen only a few times. V is TRBV10-3 and J is TRBJ1-5; TRBD1 might be the D (5 bases). V lost 4 bases, J lost 4 bases, and 11 bases lay in between. The germline CDR1 and CDR2 sequences are ENHRY and SYGVKD. The CDR3 runs to 14 residues. CDR3 sequence: CAISAQGSNQPQHF. CDR3 bases: TGTGCCATCAGTGCCCAGGGTTCTAATCAGCCCCAGCATTTT.

This chain connects TRBV6-6 to TRBJ1-1; the D is unclear. The CDR3 is 14 amino acids. The V end lost 7 bases, the J end lost 4 bases, and 16 bases lay between the germline ends. Looked up from germline, CDR1 is MNHNY and CDR2 is SVGAGI (reference sequence). Here the CDR3 reads CASTPARRGTEAFF. For the CDR3, the DNA is TGTGCCAGCACCCCCGCGAGGCGTGGCACTGAAGCTTTCTTT.

The gene calls are TRBV27 and TRBJ2-7, with TRBD2 identical over 8 bases. The CDR3 extends over 15 amino acids. Germline V CDR1 and CDR2: MNHEY, SMNVEV (reference sequence). Unmatched junction bases numbered 8, after V lost 4 bases and J lost 3 bases. For the CDR3, the DNA is TGTGCCAGCAGTTCCCTGACTAGCGCTATCTACGAGCAGTACTTC. This codes for CASSSLTSAIYEQYF.